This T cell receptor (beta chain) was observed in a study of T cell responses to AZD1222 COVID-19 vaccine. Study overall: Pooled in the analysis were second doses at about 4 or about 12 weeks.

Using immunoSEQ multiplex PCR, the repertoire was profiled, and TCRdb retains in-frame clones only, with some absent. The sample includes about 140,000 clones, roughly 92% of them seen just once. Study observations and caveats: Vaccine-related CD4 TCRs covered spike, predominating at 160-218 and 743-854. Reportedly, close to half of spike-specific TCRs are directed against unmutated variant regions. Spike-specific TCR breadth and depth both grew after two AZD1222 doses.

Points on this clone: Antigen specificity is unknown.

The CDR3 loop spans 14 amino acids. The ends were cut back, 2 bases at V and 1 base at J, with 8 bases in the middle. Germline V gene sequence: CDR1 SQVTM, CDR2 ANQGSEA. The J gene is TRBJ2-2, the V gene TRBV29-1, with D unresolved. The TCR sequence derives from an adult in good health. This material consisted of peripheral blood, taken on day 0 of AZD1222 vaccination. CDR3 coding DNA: TGCAGCGTTGAAACCGTAGGGAACACCGGGGAGCTGTTTTTT. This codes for CSVETVGNTGELFF.